The present T cell receptor beta chain was sequenced within a study of blood T cell repertoires in COVID-19. Study-level background: Sample material is recorded as cDNA or gDNA derived from T cells, B-cell-depleted T cells, or PBMCs.

Authors' data handling: The assay estimated nucleated cells by amplifying reference gene primers. Using immunoSEQ multiplex PCR, the repertoire was profiled, and TCRdb retains in-frame clones only, with some absent. Clonal size and the V and J genes are those of that table, whereas D and trimming came from the DNA. Of about 160,000 clones detected, over 80% appear once; the ten largest clones hold about 10%. Sequencing was carried out using peripheral blood. The origin of this receptor is a woman older than 75 with active or convalescent COVID-19.

The CDR3 bases are TGTGCCAGCAGCCAAGGGACAGGGAGTCCCGGAAACACCATATATTTT. Residues: CASSQGTGSPGNTIYF. This chain joins TRBV3-1 (or the pseudogene TRBV3-2) and TRBJ1-3; 8 bases are shared with TRBD1. Germline CDR1 is LGHDT and CDR2 is YNNKEL (reference sequence). This CDR3 has 16 residues. J lost 4 bases, V lost 1 base, and 6 bases had no gene match.